This T cell receptor beta chain emerged from a study of blood T cells in healthy people across ages. Each sample yielded at least 6 million isolated PBMCs. Study results and caveats: Per million T cells, TCR beta diversity dropped about linearly as age rose.

This clonotype has just a few counts. No antigen is known for it. It was with a sample-barcoded 5' primer and a J-beta primer mix that a second PCR of about 6 to 12 cycles was run. TCRdb independently ran MiXCR on the 5' RACE reads; one entry per CDR3 protein. This sample carries approximately 800,000 distinct CDR3 sequences, 20% to 30% of them seen once, and the ten largest clones take under 4.5%. The CDR3 is 15 residues long. The V and J ends lost 5 bases and 1 base, in that order; junction bases with no gene match: 7. Germline lookup yields CDR1 MDHEN and CDR2 SYDVKM. This same sample was also part of a study on T cells of mothers and their children. From that second work: In each mother, TCR beta CDR3 reads exceeded 8.5 million; in each child, they numbered several million.

This receptor was taken from a boy aged 10-17 years in good health. Sequencing was carried out using blood. The chain combines TRBV28 with TRBJ2-7, with 8 nucleotides matching TRBD2. The CDR3 DNA follows: TGTGCCAGCAGTCCCAATGCGGGAGGATCCTACGAGCAGTACTTC. Amino acid sequence: CASSPNAGGSYEQYF.